This TCR beta chain was obtained from a study of vaccination and CD4 T cells after COVID-19. Study overall: Each post-COVID sample was drawn after diagnosis, and the median interval was roughly 97 days (range 35 to 161). Overlapping spike peptides from SARS-CoV-2, HCoV-NL63, HCoV-OC43 and HCoV-229E served to stimulate the cells.

The treatment was: roughly ten-day PBMC culture with coronavirus spike peptide pools or control peptides (ViraFEST assay). In the case of this clonotype: As yet, its antigen is unknown.

J gave up 8 bases and V 7 bases, and 7 bases lay outside the gene matches. There are 14 residues in the CDR3. Cultured CD4+ T cell DNA underwent sequencing with the Oncomine TCR Beta short-read assay. Genomic DNA was taken out of cultured CD4+ T cells by extraction. TCRdb re-analysed the PCR reads in MiXCR, keeping a single row per CDR3 protein. The table lists more than 4,500 distinct CDR3 sequences, around 43% of them singletons. The sequence was obtained from a human donor who had recovered from COVID-19. The rearrangement links TRBV12-3 or TRBV12-4 to TRBJ2-1, with 11 bases aligning to TRBD2. The sample comprised CD4+ T cells from blood, cultured in vitro. As DNA, the CDR3 is TGTGCCAGCACCCTACTAGCGGGGGTGGATGAGCAGTTCTTC. It is translated as CASTLLAGVDEQFF.